The 25 T cell receptor beta chains below come from one sample, sequenced in a study of T cells in Graves' hyperthyroidism and ophthalmopathy. TCR beta CDR3 region amplification was performed from RNA transcripts. Initially, a first-round RT-PCR of the TCR CDR3 employed the HTBI primer set. TCRdb independently ran MiXCR on the multiplex PCR reads; one entry per CDR3 protein. The sample records approximately 630,000 distinct CDR3 sequences, around 15% being singletons. The material sequenced was blood. All receptors derive from a woman in her twenties or thirties with Graves' hyperthyroidism.

A few counts support this clonotype. The chain uses TRBV7-8 and TRBJ2-1; D remains unclear. V lost 5 bases and J lost 9, with 17 bases in between. This CDR3 has 14 amino acids. Germline CDR1 reads SGHVS; CDR2 reads FQNEAQ. The CDR3 region has the DNA TGTGCCAGCAGCGGGCAGGAAGGATCCACTGAGCAGTTCTTC. It yields the protein CASSGQEGSTEQFF.

This clonotype came up many times. The J gene is TRBJ1-4, the V gene TRBV20-1; the match to TRBD1 covers 7 bases. The CDR3 length is 15 residues. Germline lookup yields CDR1 DFQATT and CDR2 SNEGSKA (reference sequence). After removal of 0 bases from V and 2 bases from J, the junction contained 3 bases not matched to a gene. This chain's CDR3 is CSAREMGQTNEKLFF. In nucleotides, the CDR3 is TGCAGTGCTAGAGAGATGGGACAGACTAATGAAAAACTGTTTTTT.

This clonotype was counted ten times or more. This chain uses TRBV6-5 with TRBJ2-5, with 8 bases that match TRBD2. The V gene's germline CDR1 is MNHEY and CDR2 SVGAGI. The CDR3 extends over 19 amino acids. Germline trimming cut 2 bases from V and 3 bases from J; bases unmatched to any gene: 17. CDR3 region: CASSYQMPAGAVGEETQYF. The CDR3 DNA follows: TGTGCCAGCAGTTACCAGATGCCAGCGGGAGCGGTGGGTGAAGAGACCCAGTACTTC.

Worth noting for this clonotype: The conserved closing phenylalanine or tryptophan is absent in this CDR3, likely reflecting a read error. The rearrangement joins TRBV10-3 to TRBJ2-2; possible D gene TRBD1, 6 bases. Per the germline V gene, CDR1 is ENHRY and CDR2 is SYGVKD. V gave up 4 bases and J gave up 0 bases, with 12 bases separating them. The CDR3 consists of 16 residues. The CDR3 DNA sequence: TGTGCCATCAGTGGTTTCGGGACAACGAACACCGGGGAGCTGTTTTCT. This codes for CAISGFGTTNTGELFS.

This clonotype was counted a few times. V usage is TRBV7-9 and J usage is TRBJ2-7; 8 nucleotides agree with TRBD2. This CDR3 comprises 15 residues. Germline loops: CDR1 SEHNR, CDR2 FQNEAQ (reference sequence). The V gene end was trimmed by 5 bases and the J gene end by 9 bases; junction bases not matched to a gene: 15. The CDR3 nucleotides are TGTGCCAGCAGCCCCCCCGGCGGGGGGCTACGTGGGCAGTACTTC. It codes for CASSPPGGGLRGQYF.

This clonotype was seen a single time. The chain recombines TRBV2 with TRBJ2-3, with 9 bases identical to TRBD2. J lost 6 bases, V lost 6 bases, and 7 bases had no gene match. Germline CDR1 SNHLY, CDR2 FYNNEI. The CDR3 sequence is 14 residues long. DNA for the CDR3: TGTGCCAGCAGGGACCTAGCGGGAAGGGATACGCAGTATTTT. Translation: CASRDLAGRDTQYF.

There are many counts of this clonotype. The rearrangement links TRBV28 to TRBJ2-3, with D maybe TRBD1 (6 bases). The germline V gene encodes CDR1 MDHEN and CDR2 SYDVKM. Trimming pared 10 bases from V and 0 bases from J, leaving 14 bases between. The CDR3 extends over 14 amino acids. The CDR3 coding sequence is TGTGCCATTTTAGGGGGACGAAGCACAGATACGCAGTATTTT. Its translation is CAILGGRSTDTQYF.

This chain links TRBV5-1 with TRBJ2-1; TRBD2 aligns across 11 bases. The V gene end was trimmed by 0 bases and the J gene end by 5 bases; junction bases not matched to a gene: 10. This CDR3 contains 18 residues. In germline, CDR1 is SGHRS, CDR2 YFSETQ. The CDR3 here is CASSLGLAGGGRDNEQFF. CDR3 bases: TGCGCCAGCAGCTTGGGGCTAGCGGGAGGTGGTCGGGACAATGAGCAGTTCTTC.

This clonotype was picked up a small number of times. The gene calls are TRBV29-1 and TRBJ2-7; 8 bases match TRBD1. Per germline, CDR1 SQVTM and CDR2 ANQGSEA. V shed 7 bases and J 5 bases; nucleotides not matched to a gene: 7. The CDR3 extends over 12 amino acids. The CDR3 spells CSARTGSDEQYF. CDR3 nucleotide sequence: TGCAGCGCACGGACAGGGTCCGACGAGCAGTACTTC.

The chain carries TRBV27 and TRBJ1-1; TRBD1 might be the D (5 bases). Germline values: CDR1 MNHEY, CDR2 SMNVEV (reference sequence). Trimming shortened V by 1 base and J by 4 bases, and 16 bases separated the two germline ends. This CDR3 spans 16 amino acids. Here the CDR3 reads CASSLWFQGGITEAFF. Written as DNA, the CDR3 is TGTGCCAGCAGTTTATGGTTTCAGGGCGGCATCACTGAAGCTTTCTTT.

This clonotype was seen at least ten times. The V and J genes are TRBV12-3 or TRBV12-4 and TRBJ1-5, with a tentative D call TRBD1 (5 bases). The ends were cut back, 1 base at V and 6 bases at J, with 10 bases in the middle. CDR3 length equals 14 residues. The CDR3 region has the DNA TGTGCCAGCAGTTTAGTCCAGGGAGGTCAGCCCCAGCATTTT. Translated, it gives CASSLVQGGQPQHF.

Many counts were recorded for this clonotype. V is TRBV28 and J is TRBJ2-6; perhaps TRBD2 as D (6 bases). There are 15 residues in the CDR3. V was shortened by 4 bases and J by 3 bases, with 10 bases between the two germline ends. Germline values: CDR1 MDHEN, CDR2 SYDVKM. This CDR3 is CASSSGDFGANVLTF. The CDR3, as DNA: TGTGCCAGCAGTTCGGGGGATTTTGGGGCCAACGTCCTGACTTTC. The full variable domain, rest sourced from reference TRBV28 and TRBJ2-6, is DVKVTQSSRYLVKRTGEKVFLECVQDMDHENMFWYRQDPGLGLRLIYFSYDVKMKEKGDIPEGYSVSREKKERFSLILESASTNQTSMYLCASSSGDFGANVLTFGAGSRLTVL.

This clonotype was detected many times. This chain connects TRBV20-1 to TRBJ2-1; D is possibly TRBD1 or TRBD2 (5 bases each). Germline CDR1 DFQATT, CDR2 SNEGSKA (reference sequence). The CDR3 consists of 12 residues. V lost 3 bases, J lost 12 bases, and 15 bases lay in between. CDR3 bases: TGCAGTGCTAGTGTAATCCGGGACCCGCAGTTCTTC. It codes for CSASVIRDPQFF.

The sample holds many counts of this clonotype. This chain joins TRBV20-1 and TRBJ2-7; D not certain. V lost 6 bases and J 5 bases, leaving 11 bases between the germline ends. CDR3 length equals 11 residues. The germline V gene encodes CDR1 DFQATT and CDR2 SNEGSKA (reference sequence). CDR3 region: CSASLRNEQYF. CDR3 sequence (DNA): TGCAGTGCAAGCCTTAGGAACGAGCAGTACTTC.

This clonotype was seen only a few times. J is TRBJ2-1 and V is TRBV27; tentative D call: TRBD2 (6 bases). The CDR3 has 13 amino acids. Germline-derived CDR1 and CDR2 are MNHEY and SMNVEV (reference sequence). Trimming took off 3 bases at V and 8 bases at J, with 11 bases between the two ends. CDR3 DNA sequence: TGTGCCAGCAGTTTTCAGGGCGGGGATGAGCAGTTCTTC. Residues: CASSFQGGDEQFF.

Many counts were recorded for this clonotype. V gene TRBV12-3 or TRBV12-4 combines with J gene TRBJ2-4, with 15 bases that match TRBD2. V lost 6 bases and J lost 8; bases outside the gene matches: 5. The CDR3 has 15 amino acids. The CDR3 is CASREGTSGRYIQYF. Written as DNA, the CDR3 is TGTGCCAGCAGGGAAGGGACTAGCGGGAGGTACATTCAGTACTTC.

This clonotype was observed at least ten times. The rearrangement uses TRBV11-2 and TRBJ2-7; TRBD2 matches at 11 bases. Trimming at V came to 1 base and at J to 7 bases, leaving 6 bases not matched to a gene. CDR1 is SGHAT, CDR2 FQNNGV, per germline. This CDR3 has 15 residues. CDR3 in DNA: TGTGCCAGCAGCTTAGGTAGCGGGAGGGCACGGGAGCAGTACTTC. It yields the protein CASSLGSGRAREQYF. The full variable domain, with the rest looked up from reference TRBV11-2 and TRBJ2-7, is EAGVAQSPRYKIIEKRQSVAFWCNPISGHATLYWYQQILGQGPKLLIQFQNNGVVDDSQLPKDRFSAERLKGVDSTLKIQPAKLEDSAVYLCASSLGSGRAREQYFGPGTRLTVT.

This clonotype occurred many times. V usage is TRBV7-2 and J usage is TRBJ1-1; 7 bases match TRBD1. The V gene's germline CDR1 is SGHTA and CDR2 FQGNSA. The CDR3 is made up of 13 amino acids. The junction had 7 bases not matched to a gene; V was cut back by 6 bases and J by 6 bases. Written as DNA, the CDR3 is TGTGCCAGCAGGAGACAGGGAGGCCCTGAAGCTTTCTTT. Its protein is CASRRQGGPEAFF.

This clonotype was seen a handful of times. The chain has TRBV6-1 and TRBJ1-3; D may be TRBD1 (5 bases). CDR3 length: 13 residues. Trimming removed 6 bases at V and 4 bases at J, with 10 bases between. The V gene's germline CDR1 is MNHNS and CDR2 SASEGT. The CDR3 spells CASRLGAGNTIYF. The CDR3 region has the DNA TGTGCCAGCAGACTCGGGGCGGGAAACACCATATATTTT.

Notes on this clonotype: This sequence may be a read error, since a much larger clone differs from it by one base. The chain employs TRBV12-3 or TRBV12-4 and TRBJ1-2; possible D gene TRBD1, 5 bases. The CDR3 spans 15 residues. Here the CDR3 reads CSSSLFEGSGSGYTF. In DNA form, the CDR3 reads TGTTCCAGCAGCCTCTTCGAGGGGTCTGGGTCTGGCTACACCTTC.

This clonotype was counted only a few times. The V call is TRBV9, the J call TRBJ2-5; D might be TRBD2 (6 bases). V lost 0 bases to trimming and J lost 5 bases, with 8 bases between them. The CDR3 has 13 amino acids. From germline, CDR1 is SGDLS and CDR2 YYNGEE. The CDR3 bases are TGTGCCAGCAGCGTAGTGGCGGGGGAGACCCAGTACTTC. Protein sequence: CASSVVAGETQYF.

The rearrangement links TRBV7-9 to TRBJ2-3, with D uncertain. This CDR3 spans 15 amino acids. In germline, CDR1 is SEHNR, CDR2 FQNEAQ (reference sequence). The V and J ends lost 4 bases and 6 bases respectively, with 17 bases between them. Here the CDR3 reads CASSSPLGMVDTQYF. In DNA, the CDR3 is TGTGCCAGCAGCTCACCATTGGGGATGGTGGATACGCAGTATTTT.

On this clonotype: A much larger clone lies one base from this, so it may be a read error. This chain links TRBV3-1 with TRBJ2-1; D is uncertain. V was trimmed by 3 bases and J by 2 bases, leaving 11 bases between them. The germline V gene has CDR1 LGHDT and CDR2 YNNKEL (reference sequence). This CDR3 has 15 amino acids. CDR3 protein: CASSHYLTPYNEQFF. CDR3 in DNA: TGTGCCAGCAGCCACTATCTGACCCCCTACAATGAGCAGTTCTTC.

This clonotype was counted only a few times. The chain couples TRBV6-2 or TRBV6-3 to TRBJ1-5, with unresolved D. The germline CDR1 and CDR2 sequences are MNHEY and SVGEGT. This CDR3 contains 13 residues. The V end lost 10 bases, the J end lost 0 bases, and 10 bases lay between the germline ends. The CDR3 loop is CATSDYSNQPQHF. CDR3 DNA sequence: TGTGCCACTTCAGACTATAGCAATCAGCCCCAGCATTTT.

Regarding this clonotype: A much larger clone lies one base from this, so it may be a read error. As DNA, the CDR3 is TGCGCCAGCAGGGGACAGGGGGCAAACTATGGCTACACCTTC. It specifies CASRGQGANYGYTF. This chain joins TRBV5-1 and TRBJ1-2; the match to TRBD1 covers 12 bases. V shed 5 bases and J 2 bases; nucleotides not matched to a gene: 1. The germline V gene encodes CDR1 SGHRS and CDR2 YFSETQ. This CDR3 is 14 amino acids long.